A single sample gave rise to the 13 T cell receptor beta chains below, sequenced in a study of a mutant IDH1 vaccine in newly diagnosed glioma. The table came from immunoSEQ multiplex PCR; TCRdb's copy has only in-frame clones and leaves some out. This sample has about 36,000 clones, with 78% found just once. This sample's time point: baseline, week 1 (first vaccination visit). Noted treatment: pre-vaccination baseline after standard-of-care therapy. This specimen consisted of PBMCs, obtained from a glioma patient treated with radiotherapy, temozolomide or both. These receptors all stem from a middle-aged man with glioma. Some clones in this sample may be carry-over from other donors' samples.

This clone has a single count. For the CDR3, the DNA is TGTGCCAGCAGCCAAGATAAGTCGTGGGTTGACGGGGGCAATCAGCCCCAGCATTTT. As protein: CASSQDKSWVDGGNQPQHF. The chain carries TRBV4-2 and TRBJ1-5; D gene uncertain. This CDR3 is built from 19 residues. V lost 0 bases, J lost 2 bases, and 20 bases lay in between. Germline CDR1 reads LGHNA; CDR2 reads YNFKEQ.

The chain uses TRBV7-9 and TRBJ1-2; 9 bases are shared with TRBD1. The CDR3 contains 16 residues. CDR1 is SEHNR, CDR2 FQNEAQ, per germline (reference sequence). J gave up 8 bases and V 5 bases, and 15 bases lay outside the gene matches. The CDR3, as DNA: TGTGCCAGCAGCCCTTCAAGCTCCGGGACAGGGATCGGCTACACCTTC. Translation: CASSPSSSGTGIGYTF.

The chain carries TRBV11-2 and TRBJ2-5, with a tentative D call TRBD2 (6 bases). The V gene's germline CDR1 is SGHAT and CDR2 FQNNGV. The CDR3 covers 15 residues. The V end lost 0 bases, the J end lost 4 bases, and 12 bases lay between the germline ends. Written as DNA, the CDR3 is TGTGCCAGCAGCTTAGACGGGAGCTGGGGAGAGACCCAGTACTTC. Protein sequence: CASSLDGSWGETQYF.

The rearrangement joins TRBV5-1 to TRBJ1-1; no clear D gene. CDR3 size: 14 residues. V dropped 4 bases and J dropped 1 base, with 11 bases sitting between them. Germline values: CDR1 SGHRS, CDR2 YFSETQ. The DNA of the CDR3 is TGCGCCAGCAGCGACCTTAGGAGGAACACTGAAGCTTTCTTT. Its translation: CASSDLRRNTEAFF.

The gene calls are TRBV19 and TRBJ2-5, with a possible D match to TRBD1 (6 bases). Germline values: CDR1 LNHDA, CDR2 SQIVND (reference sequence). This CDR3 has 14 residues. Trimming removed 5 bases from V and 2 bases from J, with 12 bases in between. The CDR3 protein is CASSSWTDQETQYF. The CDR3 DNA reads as TGTGCCAGTAGTTCTTGGACAGATCAAGAGACCCAGTACTTC.

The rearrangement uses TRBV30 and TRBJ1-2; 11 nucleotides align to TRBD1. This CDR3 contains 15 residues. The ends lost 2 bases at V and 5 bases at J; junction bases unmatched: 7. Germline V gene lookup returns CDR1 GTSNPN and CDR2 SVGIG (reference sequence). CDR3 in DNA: TGTGCCTGGAGTATGGGACAGGGGGTGGAGTATGGCTACACCTTC. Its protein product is CAWSMGQGVEYGYTF.

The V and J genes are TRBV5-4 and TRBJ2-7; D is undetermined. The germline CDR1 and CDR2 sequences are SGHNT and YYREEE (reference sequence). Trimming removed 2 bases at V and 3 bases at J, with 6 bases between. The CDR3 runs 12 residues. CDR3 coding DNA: TGTGCCAGCAGCTTTATGAGCTACGAGCAGTACTTC. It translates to CASSFMSYEQYF.

The CDR3 sequence is CASSLERTSGGVYEQYF. In DNA, the CDR3 is TGTGCCAGCAGCTTAGAGCGGACTAGCGGGGGGGTTTACGAGCAGTACTTC. This chain joins TRBV7-6 and TRBJ2-7, with 15 bases matching TRBD2. The CDR3 is 17 residues long. V gave up 1 base and J gave up 4 bases; unmatched junction bases: 5. Germline CDR1 and CDR2: SGHVS and FNYEAQ. Complete variable domain (other parts from reference TRBV7-6 and TRBJ2-7): GAGVSQSPRYKVTKRGQDVALRCDPISGHVSLYWYRQALGQGPEFLTYFNYEAQQDKSGLPNDRFSAERPEGSISTLTIQRTEQRDSAMYRCASSLERTSGGVYEQYFGPGTRLTVT.

The CDR3: CASSPRGTNDYGNTIYF. The CDR3 nucleotides read TGCGCCAGCAGCCCCAGGGGGACAAACGATTATGGAAACACCATATATTTT. This sequence joins TRBV5-1 and TRBJ1-3; TRBD1 matches 7 bases. The germline V gene encodes CDR1 SGHRS and CDR2 YFSETQ. The V gene end was trimmed by 4 bases and the J gene end by 3 bases; junction bases not matched to a gene: 13. The CDR3 consists of 17 residues.

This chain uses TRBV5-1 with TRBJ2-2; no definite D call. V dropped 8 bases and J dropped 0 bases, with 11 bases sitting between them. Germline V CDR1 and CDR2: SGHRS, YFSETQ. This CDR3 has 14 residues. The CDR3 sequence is CASEQSANTGELFF. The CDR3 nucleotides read TGCGCCAGTGAACAGAGCGCGAACACCGGGGAGCTGTTTTTT. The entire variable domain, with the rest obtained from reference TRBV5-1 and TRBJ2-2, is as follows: KAGVTQTPRYLIKTRGQQVTLSCSPISGHRSVSWYQQTPGQGLQFLFEYFSETQRNKGNFPGRFSGRQFSNSRSEMNVSTLELGDSALYLCASEQSANTGELFFGEGSRLTVL.

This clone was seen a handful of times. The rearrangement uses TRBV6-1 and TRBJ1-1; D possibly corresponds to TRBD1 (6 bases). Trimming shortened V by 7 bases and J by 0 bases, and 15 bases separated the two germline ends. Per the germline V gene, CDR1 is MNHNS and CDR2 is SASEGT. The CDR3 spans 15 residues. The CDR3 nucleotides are TGTGCCAGCAAGAGTCGGGCAGGGGTGAACACTGAAGCTTTCTTT. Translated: CASKSRAGVNTEAFF.

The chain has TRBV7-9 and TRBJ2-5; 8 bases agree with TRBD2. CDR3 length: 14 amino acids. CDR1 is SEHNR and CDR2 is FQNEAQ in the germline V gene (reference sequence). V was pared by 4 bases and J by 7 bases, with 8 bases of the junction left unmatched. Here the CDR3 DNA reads TGTGCCAGCAGCTCTCCGGGGGGGCCGGGGACCCAGTACTTC. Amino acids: CASSSPGGPGTQYF.

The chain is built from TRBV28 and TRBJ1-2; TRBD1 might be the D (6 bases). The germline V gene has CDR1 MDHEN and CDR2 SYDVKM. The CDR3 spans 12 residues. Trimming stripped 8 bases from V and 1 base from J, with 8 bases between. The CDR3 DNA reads TGTGCCAGCGAGGGGGTTAACTATGGCTACACCTTC. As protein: CASEGVNYGYTF.